The present T cell receptor (beta chain) was sequenced within a study of cytomegalovirus exposure and HLA in healthy donors. Overall study findings and caveats: A few chains linked to CMV were shown in vitro to be specific for CMV antigens. At a 0.05 false discovery rate, a later analysis found some 18,000 TCR beta sequences to be associated with HLA alleles.

This clone has a handful of counts. The antigen is not known. CDR1 is GTSNPN, CDR2 SVGIG, per germline (reference sequence). V was clipped by 5 bases and J by 6 bases; unmatched bases: 3. CDR3 length: 12 residues. Amplification used 60 Vbeta primers and 13 Jbeta primers. Per the study methods: Roughly 81 million unique TCR beta chains, some 9.9 million shared, were counted in a later analysis. Measured with immunoSEQ multiplex PCR; TCRdb has only the in-frame clones, and not every one. That table furnishes V, J and clone size, whereas the DNA furnished D and trimming. The profile covers roughly 100,000 clones, with about 15% appearing a single time and 0.83% taken by the ten largest.

The specimen sequenced was PBMCs. The J gene is TRBJ1-5, the V gene TRBV30, with TRBD1 matching over 8 bases. The receptor was isolated from a female donor in good health and CMV-seronegative. Here the CDR3 DNA reads TGTGCCTGGGACAGGGGCGGTCAGCCCCAGCATTTT. Translation gives CAWDRGGQPQHF.